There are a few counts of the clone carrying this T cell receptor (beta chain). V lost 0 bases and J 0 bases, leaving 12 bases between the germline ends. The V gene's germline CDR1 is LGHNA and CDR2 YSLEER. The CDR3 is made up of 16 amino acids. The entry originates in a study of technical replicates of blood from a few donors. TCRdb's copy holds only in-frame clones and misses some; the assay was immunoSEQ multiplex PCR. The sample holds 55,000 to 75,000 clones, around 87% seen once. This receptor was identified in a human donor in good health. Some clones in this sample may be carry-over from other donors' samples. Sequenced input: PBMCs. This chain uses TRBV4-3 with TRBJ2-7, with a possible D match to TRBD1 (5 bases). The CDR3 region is CASSQDPQTVSYEQYF. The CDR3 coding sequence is TGCGCCAGCAGCCAAGATCCCCAGACAGTCTCCTACGAGCAGTACTTC.